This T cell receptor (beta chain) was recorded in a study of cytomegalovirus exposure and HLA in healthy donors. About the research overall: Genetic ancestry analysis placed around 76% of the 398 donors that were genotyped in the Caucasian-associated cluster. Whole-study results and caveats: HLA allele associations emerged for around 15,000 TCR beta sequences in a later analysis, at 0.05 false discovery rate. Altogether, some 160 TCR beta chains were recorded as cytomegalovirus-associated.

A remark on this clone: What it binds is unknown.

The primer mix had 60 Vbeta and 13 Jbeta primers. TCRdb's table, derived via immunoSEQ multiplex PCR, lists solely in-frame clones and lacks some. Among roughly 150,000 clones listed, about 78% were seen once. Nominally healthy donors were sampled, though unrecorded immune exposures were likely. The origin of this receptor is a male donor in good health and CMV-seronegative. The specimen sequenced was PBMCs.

The CDR3 loop is CASSEGAGASSYEQYF. CDR3 bases: TGTGCCAGCAGTGAAGGGGCGGGGGCTAGCTCCTACGAGCAGTACTTC. The rearrangement links TRBV2 to TRBJ2-5, with D perhaps TRBD2 (7 bases). Near its end, the DNA agrees better with TRBJ2-7, so the J call may be wrong. CDR1 is SNHLY and CDR2 is FYNNEI in the germline V gene. The length of the CDR3 is 16 residues.